The present entry profiles one T cell receptor beta chain with its context. The clone's antigen remains unknown. No qualities accompany the bases; no much larger clone lies one base away. This sample is part of a study of lymphopenia after photon versus proton radiotherapy (dated by TCRdb to 2018 to 2020). Background for the entire study: The immunological effects of photon versus proton radiation therapy were compared in patients with gastrointestinal tumors who developed high-grade lymphopenia. The study was designed to characterize how the impact on the immune system differs between the two radiation modalities. A cohort of some 19 patients with gastrointestinal tumors who received either photon or proton therapy and subsequently developed lymphopenia was included.

The investigation overall reported the following: The survival association was assessed only in patients who died, and better survival with proton therapy was presented by the authors as a possibility rather than a demonstrated result. During treatment, patients who received photon therapy lost naive T cells and TCR diversity and gained effector/memory populations, whereas patients who received proton therapy remained relatively stable. Across the cohort, among patients who died, a greater drop in TCR diversity after the nadir was inversely correlated with overall survival time. After the lymphocyte count nadir, oligoclonal expansion, especially of CD8+ Temra cells, was observed in photon-treated repertoires, and the drop in diversity was driven by this expansion.

Its CDR3 holds 15 amino acids, cysteine through phenylalanine. Left in the record is the CDR3 DNA by itself, 45 bases read in frame from the first base. The trim is 0 bases for V and 2 bases for J, with a gap of 12 bases between the germline ends. For CDR1 and CDR2, the germline V gene lists SGHRS and YFSETQ. The library was built by means of the immunoSEQ multiplex PCR assay. Alongside multiparametric flow cytometry, deep sequencing of rearranged TCR beta loci was used to profile the T cell repertoires. TCRdb stores this immuneACCESS table with in-frame sequences only. Part of the clones is absent; in the studies checked, under half of the shortfall reflects unresolved V genes, and no reason is known for the rest. The sample includes some 55,000 clones, with around 86% observed a single time. The top ten clones comprise approximately 2% of the sample.

The chain couples TRBV5-1 to TRBJ2-7; the D gene is perhaps TRBD2, from 5 matching bases. This receptor was identified in a man aged 35 to 55 with gastric cancer. Sample: peripheral blood, taken from a patient treated with photon-based radiotherapy. The CDR3 loop reads CASSLVASSTYEQYF. The nucleotide sequence is given as TGCGCCAGCAGCTTGGTGGCTAGCAGTACCTACGAGCAGTACTTC.